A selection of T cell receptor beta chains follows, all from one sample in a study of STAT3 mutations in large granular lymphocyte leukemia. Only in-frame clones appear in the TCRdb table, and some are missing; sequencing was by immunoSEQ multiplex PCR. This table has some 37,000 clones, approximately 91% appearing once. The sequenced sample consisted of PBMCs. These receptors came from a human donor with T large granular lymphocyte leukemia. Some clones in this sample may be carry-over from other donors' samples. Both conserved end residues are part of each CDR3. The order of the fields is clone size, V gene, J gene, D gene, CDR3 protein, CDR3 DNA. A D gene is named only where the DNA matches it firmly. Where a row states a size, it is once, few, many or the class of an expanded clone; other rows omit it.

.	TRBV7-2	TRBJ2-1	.	CASSLEKGEQFF	TGTGCCAGCAGCTTAGAGAAAGGTGAGCAGTTCTTC
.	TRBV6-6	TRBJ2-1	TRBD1	CASQPRDRYNEQFF	TGTGCCAGCCAACCCCGGGACAGATACAATGAGCAGTTCTTC
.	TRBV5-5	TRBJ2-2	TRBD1	CASSSGTGYTGELFF	TGTGCCAGCAGCTCCGGGACAGGTTACACCGGGGAGCTGTTTTTT
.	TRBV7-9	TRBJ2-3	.	CASRRDPGADTQYF	TGTGCCAGCAGGCGGGACCCCGGAGCCGATACGCAGTATTTT
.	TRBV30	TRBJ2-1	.	CAGRAVANEQFF	TGTGCCGGCCGGGCCGTAGCGAATGAGCAGTTCTTC
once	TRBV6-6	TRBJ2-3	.	CASSYSGLDTQYF	TGTGCCAGCAGTTACTCGGGGTTAGATACGCAGTATTTT
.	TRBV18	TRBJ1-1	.	CASSPYTANTEAFF	TGTGCCAGCTCACCGTATACGGCGAACACTGAAGCTTTCTTT
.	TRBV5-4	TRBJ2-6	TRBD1	CASSGMTGGAGANVLTF	TGTGCCAGCAGCGGGATGACAGGGGGTGCTGGGGCCAACGTCCTGACTTTC
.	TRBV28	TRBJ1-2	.	CASGTPGDWEGNGYTF	TGTGCCAGCGGGACGCCCGGCGACTGGGAGGGGAATGGCTACACCTTC
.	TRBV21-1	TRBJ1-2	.	CASSKRARFYCYTF	TGTGCCAGCAGCAAAAGGGCCAGGTTTTATTGCTACACCTTC
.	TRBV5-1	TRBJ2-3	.	CASSSRGAYTDTQYF	TGCGCCAGCAGCTCCAGGGGGGCTTACACAGATACGCAGTATTTT
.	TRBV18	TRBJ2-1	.	CASLRGGYNEQFF	TGTGCCAGCCTAAGGGGCGGATACAATGAGCAGTTCTTC
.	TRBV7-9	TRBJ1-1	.	CASSRPEGSAFF	TGTGCCAGCAGCCGTCCTGAGGGCTCGGCTTTCTTT
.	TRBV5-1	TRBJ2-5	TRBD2	CASSLTLPRLAGDPGETQYF	TGCGCCAGCAGCTTGACCCTCCCTCGACTAGCGGGGGACCCAGGGGAGACCCAGTACTTC
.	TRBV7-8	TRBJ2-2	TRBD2	CASSPRTSGGLRGELFF	TGTGCCAGCAGCCCCAGGACTAGCGGGGGATTGCGGGGGGAGCTGTTTTTT
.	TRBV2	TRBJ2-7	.	CASSDSEAAEDYEQYF	TGTGCCAGCAGTGATTCGGAGGCCGCCGAAGACTACGAGCAGTACTTC
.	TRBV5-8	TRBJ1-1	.	CASSLASRRANTEAFF	TGTGCCAGCAGCTTGGCCTCGCGCAGGGCGAACACTGAAGCTTTCTTT
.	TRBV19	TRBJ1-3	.	CASTPDQSGNTIYF	TGTGCCAGTACTCCGGACCAGTCTGGAAACACCATATATTTT
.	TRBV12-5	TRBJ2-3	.	CASGPGHYSTDTQYF	TGTGCTAGTGGGCCGGGACACTATAGCACAGATACGCAGTATTTT
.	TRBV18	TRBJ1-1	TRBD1	CASSPRGGRGHTEAFF	TGTGCCAGCTCACCTCGCGGGGGCAGGGGGCACACTGAAGCTTTCTTT
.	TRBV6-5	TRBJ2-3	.	CASSSGRIPDTQYF	TGTGCCAGCTCTTCAGGGAGGATCCCAGATACGCAGTATTTT
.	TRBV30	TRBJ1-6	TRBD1	CAFGDRGNSPLHF	TGTGCCTTCGGGGACAGGGGAAATTCACCCCTCCACTTT
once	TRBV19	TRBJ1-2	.	CASARGDSNYGYTF	TGTGCCAGTGCCAGGGGTGATTCTAACTATGGCTACACCTTC
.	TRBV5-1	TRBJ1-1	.	CASSFRGGQNTEAFF	TGCGCCAGCAGCTTCCGGGGGGGACAGAACACTGAAGCTTTCTTT
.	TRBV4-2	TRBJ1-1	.	CASSPVGTFAAFF	TGTGCCAGCAGCCCCGTGGGGACATTCGCGGCTTTCTTT
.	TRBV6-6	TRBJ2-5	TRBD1	CASSYSGTEKETQYF	TGTGCCAGCAGTTACTCAGGGACAGAGAAAGAGACCCAGTACTTC
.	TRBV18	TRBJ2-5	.	CASSPQGETQYF	TGTGCCAGCTCGCCGCAGGGGGAGACCCAGTACTTC
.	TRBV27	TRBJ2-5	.	CASSGAGQQTIQKETQYF	TGTGCCAGCAGTGGCGCGGGACAGCAGACAATTCAGAAGGAGACCCAGTACTTC
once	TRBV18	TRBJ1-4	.	CASSPFREGGEKLFF	TGTGCCAGCTCACCGTTCAGGGAGGGCGGTGAAAAACTGTTTTTT
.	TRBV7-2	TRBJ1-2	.	CASSLEPQSAGYTF	TGTGCCAGCAGCTTAGAACCGCAATCGGCTGGCTACACCTTC
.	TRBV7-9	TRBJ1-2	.	CASSLDGTVNYGYTF	TGTGCCAGCAGCTTAGATGGGACGGTGAACTATGGCTACACCTTC
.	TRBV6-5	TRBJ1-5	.	CASSEIQGDQPQHF	TGTGCCAGCAGTGAGATTCAGGGTGATCAGCCCCAGCATTTT
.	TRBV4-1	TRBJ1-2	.	CASSQVGQRYGYTF	TGCGCCAGCAGCCAAGTGGGGCAGAGGTATGGCTACACCTTC
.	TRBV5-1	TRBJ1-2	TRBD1	CASSKGQGDYGYTF	TGCGCCAGCAGCAAGGGACAGGGGGACTATGGCTACACCTTC
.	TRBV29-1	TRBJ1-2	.	CSDRDPRANYGYTF	TGCAGCGACCGGGATCCTCGAGCTAACTATGGCTACACCTTC
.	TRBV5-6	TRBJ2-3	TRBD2	CASSRTSGAGTDTQYF	TGTGCCAGCAGCCGGACTAGCGGGGCTGGCACAGATACGCAGTATTTT